This passage covers 27 T cell receptor beta chains from one sample sequenced in a study of blood T cell repertoires in COVID-19. Sequenced by immunoSEQ multiplex PCR; TCRdb stores in-frame clones only, minus some. The sample has around 60,000 clones; around four fifths are singletons. The sequencing sample was made of peripheral blood. The receptors here all came from a man in his 70s with acute or convalescent COVID-19.

The J gene is TRBJ2-3, the V gene TRBV5-4, with TRBD2 identical over 12 bases. The V and J ends lost 0 bases and 4 bases, in that order; junction bases with no gene match: 12. CDR3 length: 19 residues. Germline V gene lookup returns CDR1 SGHNT and CDR2 YYREEE (reference sequence). The CDR3 loop is CASSLARLAGGISPDTQYF. Here the CDR3 DNA reads TGTGCCAGCAGCTTGGCAAGGCTAGCGGGGGGGATTAGCCCAGATACGCAGTATTTT.

The chain employs TRBV10-2 and TRBJ2-7; TRBD1 matches at 9 bases. The CDR3 is 17 residues long. Unmatched junction bases numbered 15, after V lost 2 bases and J lost 7 bases. Germline assignment: CDR1 WSHSY and CDR2 SAAADI. In DNA form, the CDR3 reads TGCGCCAGCAGTGAGAGCCTCTATACCGGGACAGGGCGTGAGCAGTACTTC. Residues: CASSESLYTGTGREQYF.

This chain uses TRBV6-6 with TRBJ1-1; D unresolved. Between the trimmed V and J ends, which lost 0 bases and 8 bases, there was a span of 13 bases. Per the germline V gene, CDR1 is MNHNY and CDR2 is SVGAGI (reference sequence). This CDR3 has 14 residues. The CDR3 nucleotides are TGTGCCAGCAGTTACTCCCGAGGGCGGGGAGAAGCTTTCTTT. Translation gives CASSYSRGRGEAFF.

The chain is built from TRBV7-6 and TRBJ1-1, with a possible D match to TRBD1 (5 bases). Germline V gives CDR1 SGHVS, CDR2 FNYEAQ. This CDR3 has 15 amino acids. Trimming took off 2 bases at V and 1 base at J, with 11 bases between the two ends. The CDR3 DNA follows: TGTGCCAGCAGCTTATTTGGCGGGGGGAACACTGAAGCTTTCTTT. As protein: CASSLFGGGNTEAFF.

The CDR3 region is CASSRDRLGPEELFF. CDR3 nucleotide sequence: TGCGCCAGCAGCAGGGACAGATTGGGTCCCGAGGAGCTGTTTTTT. The chain employs TRBV5-1 and TRBJ2-2, with 7 bases lining up with TRBD1. The CDR3 contains 15 residues. Germline CDR1 is SGHRS and CDR2 is YFSETQ. With V trimmed by 4 bases and J by 10 bases, 13 bases remained unmatched.

This chain uses TRBV5-1 with TRBJ2-7, with 13 bases fitting TRBD2. The germline V gene has CDR1 SGHRS and CDR2 YFSETQ. With 4 bases clipped from V and 4 bases from J, the junction kept 5 bases outside the gene matches. The CDR3 totals 15 residues. The chain's CDR3 is CASSPGLAGEYEQYF. The CDR3 bases are TGCGCCAGCAGCCCCGGACTAGCGGGGGAATACGAGCAGTACTTC.

This clone was picked up one time. This chain connects TRBV19 to TRBJ2-2; 7 nucleotides align to TRBD2. This CDR3 has 16 amino acids. Trimming removed 10 bases from V and 3 bases from J; junction bases left unmatched: 14. CDR1 is LNHDA and CDR2 is SQIVND in the germline V gene (reference sequence). The CDR3 DNA reads TGTGCCACCCTGGGCCCGGGGGGACTCTACACCGGGGAGCTGTTTTTT. Amino acid sequence: CATLGPGGLYTGELFF.

The rearrangement uses TRBV6-5 and TRBJ2-7, with TRBD1 matching over 11 bases. The CDR3 totals 14 residues. Germline CDR1 reads MNHEY; CDR2 reads SVGAGI. The ends lost 6 bases at V and 4 bases at J; junction bases unmatched: 5. The CDR3 DNA reads TGTGCCAGCAGCTACGGACAGGGGGCGTACGAGCAGTACTTC. Encoded protein: CASSYGQGAYEQYF.

J is TRBJ2-1 and V is TRBV7-6; D is possibly TRBD1 (5 bases). Trimming took 5 bases from V and 2 from J, leaving 19 bases between them. This CDR3 has 17 residues. Germline V gene lookup returns CDR1 SGHVS and CDR2 FNYEAQ. The DNA for the CDR3 is TGTGCCAGCAGCCACGGTAGGGGATCGTGGCCCTACAATGAGCAGTTCTTC. Residues: CASSHGRGSWPYNEQFF.

This rearrangement joins TRBV5-1 to TRBJ1-2; 9 nucleotides match TRBD1. Germline assignment: CDR1 SGHRS and CDR2 YFSETQ. There are 14 residues in the CDR3. The J segment lost 5 bases and the V segment lost 0 bases, leaving 2 bases of the junction unmatched. CDR3 sequence (DNA): TGCGCCAGCAGCTTGGGGACAGGGGAATATGGCTACACCTTC. This sequence encodes CASSLGTGEYGYTF. Together with reference TRBV5-1 and TRBJ1-2, the CDR3 gives the full variable domain: KAGVTQTPRYLIKTRGQQVTLSCSPISGHRSVSWYQQTPGQGLQFLFEYFSETQRNKGNFPGRFSGRQFSNSRSEMNVSTLELGDSALYLCASSLGTGEYGYTFGSGTRLTVV.

The V and J genes are TRBV6-5 and TRBJ1-6; weak D call: TRBD1 (6 bases). With 6 bases removed from V and 0 bases from J, the gap between germline ends came to 6 bases. Germline assignment: CDR1 MNHEY and CDR2 SVGAGI. The CDR3 spans 14 residues. For the CDR3, the DNA is TGTGCCAGCAGGACAGGCTCCTATAATTCACCCCTCCACTTT. The encoded protein is CASRTGSYNSPLHF.

This chain links TRBV5-6 with TRBJ1-2, with a tentative D call TRBD1 (5 bases). The CDR3 loop spans 16 amino acids. Germline assignment: CDR1 SGHDT and CDR2 YYEEEE. Trimming took off 0 bases at V and 2 bases at J, with 14 bases between the two ends. The CDR3 bases are TGTGCCAGCAGCTTGGTTGGAGGGGAGATCAACTATGGCTACACCTTC. It codes for CASSLVGGEINYGYTF.

The chain carries TRBV5-4 and TRBJ2-7; TRBD2 matches at 8 bases. The CDR3 is made up of 18 amino acids. J gave up 6 bases and V 4 bases, and 21 bases lay outside the gene matches. Germline V lookup: CDR1 SGHNT, CDR2 YYREEE (reference sequence). The CDR3 nucleotides read TGTGCCAGCAGCCACGATTACACCCGGGGGGGAGGGTCGGGCGAGCAGTACTTC. Encoded protein: CASSHDYTRGGGSGEQYF.

The rearrangement links TRBV18 to TRBJ1-1; 7 nucleotides agree with TRBD1. CDR1 is KGHSH, CDR2 LQKENI, per germline. V was clipped by 3 bases and J by 1 base; unmatched bases: 11. The CDR3 is 17 residues long. DNA of the CDR3: TGTGCCAGCTCACCGGACGTAGGGGGCGTGGGGAACACTGAAGCTTTCTTT. Translated, it gives CASSPDVGGVGNTEAFF.

This clone was found once. V is TRBV7-2 and J is TRBJ1-6; maybe TRBD1 (5 bases). In germline, CDR1 is SGHTA, CDR2 FQGNSA. The CDR3 runs to 16 residues. V shed 1 base and J shed 7 bases, with 14 bases lying between them. The DNA for the CDR3 is TGTGCCAGCAGCTTAGAGTGGCAGGGTGCGAATTCACCCCTCCACTTT. This gives the protein CASSLEWQGANSPLHF.

The rearrangement joins TRBV29-1 to TRBJ2-2; 13 nucleotides agree with TRBD2. With V trimmed by 7 bases and J by 4 bases, 3 bases remained unmatched. CDR1 is SQVTM and CDR2 is ANQGSEA in the germline V gene. This CDR3 comprises 14 residues. The CDR3 reads CSARTSGGTGELFF. The CDR3 nucleotides read TGCAGCGCCCGGACTAGCGGGGGCACCGGGGAGCTGTTTTTT.

In this sample, this clone turned up once. V usage is TRBV7-2 and J usage is TRBJ2-1; TRBD2 agrees at 11 bases. Germline V gene data show CDR1 as SGHTA and CDR2 as FQGNSA. There are 15 residues in the CDR3. V was clipped by 1 base and J by 6 bases; unmatched bases: 2. CDR3 bases: TGTGCCAGCAGCTTAGTAGCGGGGGGGGCCAATGAGCAGTTCTTC. Translating gives CASSLVAGGANEQFF.

This chain connects TRBV21-1 to TRBJ2-5; no check of the table's D call, TRBD1, against the DNA was made. TRBV21-1 is recorded as a pseudogene. The CDR3 totals 11 residues. The CDR3 region is CASRAGETQYF. For the CDR3, the DNA is TGTGCCAGCAGGGCAGGTGAGACCCAGTACTTC.

This rearrangement joins TRBV11-2 to TRBJ2-7; 8 bases align to TRBD1. Germline CDR1 is SGHAT and CDR2 is FQNNGV. The CDR3 consists of 18 residues. Trimming took 2 bases from V and 0 from J; bases not matched to a gene: 12. This chain's CDR3 is CASSLTLGQGDSSYEQYF. CDR3 DNA: TGTGCCAGCAGCTTAACCCTTGGACAGGGCGACTCCTCCTACGAGCAGTACTTC.

The V call is TRBV15, the J call TRBJ2-1; TRBD1 aligns across 9 bases. The CDR3 sequence is 16 residues long. Germline trimming cut 1 base from V and 7 bases from J; bases unmatched to any gene: 8. Germline V gene data show CDR1 as LNHNV and CDR2 as YYDKDF (reference sequence). The CDR3 nucleotides read TGTGCCACCAGCAGAGGCCCCCGGGACAGGGAGAATGAGCAGTTCTTC. Its protein product is CATSRGPRDRENEQFF.

This chain uses TRBV2 with TRBJ1-1, with 7 bases identical to TRBD1. The junction had 4 bases not matched to a gene; V was cut back by 2 bases and J by 1 base. The CDR3 totals 15 residues. CDR1 and CDR2 from the germline V gene are SNHLY and FYNNEI. CDR3 sequence reads: CASSETGQWNTEAFF. Written as DNA, the CDR3 is TGTGCCAGCAGTGAAACGGGACAGTGGAACACTGAAGCTTTCTTT.

The chain carries TRBV7-9 and TRBJ2-5; D may be TRBD2 (6 bases). V was clipped by 2 bases and J by 4 bases, with 17 bases between them. The CDR3 consists of 16 residues. Germline V gives CDR1 SEHNR, CDR2 FQNEAQ (reference sequence). The CDR3 region is CASSLMARLDIETQYF. The CDR3 DNA reads TGTGCCAGCAGCTTAATGGCCCGACTAGACATAGAGACCCAGTACTTC.

The rearrangement uses TRBV11-1 and TRBJ2-2, with D maybe TRBD1 (5 bases). This CDR3 contains 15 residues. The V end lost 3 bases, the J end lost 0 bases, and 8 bases lay between the germline ends. Germline V lookup: CDR1 SGHAT, CDR2 FQDESV (reference sequence). CDR3 in amino acids: CASSFDRSNTGELFF. In nucleotides, the CDR3 is TGTGCCAGCAGCTTCGACAGATCGAACACCGGGGAGCTGTTTTTT.

CDR3 region: CASSSAGGEQFF. DNA for the CDR3: TGTGCCAGCAGCTCTGCGGGGGGGGAGCAGTTCTTC. V and J are TRBV7-9 and TRBJ2-1; 9 bases fit TRBD2. CDR3 length: 12 residues. J gave up 10 bases and V 4 bases, and 2 bases lay outside the gene matches. Germline V gene lookup returns CDR1 SEHNR and CDR2 FQNEAQ (reference sequence).

This chain connects TRBV29-1 to TRBJ1-5; D ambiguous. V lost 5 bases, J lost 1 base, and 9 bases lay in between. The CDR3 runs to 13 residues. Germline values: CDR1 SQVTM, CDR2 ANQGSEA. CDR3 in DNA: TGCAGCGTTCTCACTAGCAGCAATCAGCCCCAGCATTTT. This encodes CSVLTSSNQPQHF.

V and J are TRBV6-5 and TRBJ2-7, with TRBD2 identical over 8 bases. The CDR3 totals 14 residues. Trimming at V came to 6 bases and at J to 3 bases, leaving 7 bases not matched to a gene. Germline-derived CDR1 and CDR2 are MNHEY and SVGAGI. The CDR3 protein is CASSLLGTSYEQYF. DNA of the CDR3: TGTGCCAGCAGCTTACTAGGGACTAGCTACGAGCAGTACTTC.

The chain links TRBV10-1 to TRBJ1-3, with unresolved D. V was trimmed by 4 bases and J by 8 bases, leaving 6 bases between them. The CDR3 spans 11 residues. Germline V gene data show CDR1 as WNHNN and CDR2 as SYGVQD (reference sequence). In nucleotides, the CDR3 is TGCGCCAGCAGTGTTCCAGACACCATATATTTT. Residues: CASSVPDTIYF.